The rows below give T cell receptor beta chains drawn from one sample of a study of shared clonotypes between healthy human individuals. TCRdb's copy holds only in-frame clones and misses some; the assay was immunoSEQ multiplex PCR. The sample comprises hundreds of thousands of clones, around 92% of which are singletons, and about 25% rests with the top ten. What was sequenced was naive CD8+ T cells sorted from blood. The receptors were gathered from a man aged 25 to 40 in good health. The CDR3 runs from the conserved cysteine through the conserved F or W. Fields, in order: CDR3 DNA, CDR3 protein, clone size, V gene, J gene, D gene. A D gene is named only where the DNA matches it firmly. Clone sizes are given selectively: once, few, many, or a class where the clone is expanded.

TGTGCCAGCAAAACAACTAGCGGGAGGGGCGAGCAGTACTTC	CASKTTSGRGEQYF	-	TRBV27	TRBJ2-7	TRBD2
TGTGCCAGCAGCTTAGAGAGGAAAGGGCAGAGCACAGATACGCAGTATTTT	CASSLERKGQSTDTQYF	-	TRBV13	TRBJ2-3	-
TGTGCCAGCAGTCGAGGGACTAGCGGGAGGTACAATGAGCAGTTCTTC	CASSRGTSGRYNEQFF	-	TRBV27	TRBJ2-1	TRBD2
TGTGCCAGCAGTTTAGTCAGGGACACTGAAGCTTTCTTT	CASSLVRDTEAFF	-	TRBV27	TRBJ1-1	-
TGCGCCAGCAGCCAAGATGGGATTAGCCCTCTCTATGAGCAGTTCTTC	CASSQDGISPLYEQFF	once	TRBV4-1	TRBJ2-1	-
TGTGCCAGCAGGTGGACAGGGGGCGCCGAGCAGTACTTC	CASRWTGGAEQYF	-	TRBV2	TRBJ2-7	TRBD1
TGTGCCAGCAGCGCGGGCTCAAATCGGGAGACCCAGTACTTC	CASSAGSNRETQYF	-	TRBV7-6	TRBJ2-5	-
TGCGCCAGCAGCTTGGTTCTAGGGACCGGGGAGCTGTTTTTT	CASSLVLGTGELFF	-	TRBV5-1	TRBJ2-2	-
TGCGCCAGCAGCCAAAACACGGGGGTACCAGAGACCCAGTACTTC	CASSQNTGVPETQYF	-	TRBV4-1	TRBJ2-5	-
TGTGCCAGCAGTGGCCGGGACAGGGATACCAGGAGCTCCTACGAGCAGTACTTC	CASSGRDRDTRSSYEQYF	-	TRBV6-1	TRBJ2-7	TRBD1
TGTGCAAGTCGCTTACCAAGAAGGCCATCCGCTAACTATGGCTACACCTTC	CASRLPRRPSANYGYTF	-	TRBV12-2	TRBJ1-2	-
TGTGCCAGTAGTACCTGGGACAGGGTGTCCAATGAGCAGTTCTTC	CASSTWDRVSNEQFF	-	TRBV19	TRBJ2-1	TRBD1
TGTGCCAGCAGTTTTCTAGGCGGGACAGGGGATTTGAGAGCGGGAGGGTTGTCCTACGAGCAGTACTTC	CASSFLGGTGDLRAGGLSYEQYF	-	TRBV27	TRBJ2-7	-
TGTGCCAGCAGCCCCGGGATGTATAATGAGCAGTTCTTC	CASSPGMYNEQFF	-	TRBV7-6	TRBJ2-1	-
TGCGCCAGCAGCCTTCACAGGGAGTTGAACACTGAAGCTTTCTTT	CASSLHRELNTEAFF	-	TRBV4-1	TRBJ1-1	-
TGTGCCAGCAGCTACCGACAGGGCCCCTACGAGCAGTACTTC	CASSYRQGPYEQYF	-	TRBV11-2	TRBJ2-7	TRBD1
TGTGCCAGCAGTGAAGCGCGTTTCCTTGGGGCGAGCTCCTACGAGCAGTACTTC	CASSEARFLGASSYEQYF	-	TRBV6-1	TRBJ2-7	-
TGTGCCAGCAGTGAATGGGGTCAGGGTTCCTACGAGCAGTACTTC	CASSEWGQGSYEQYF	-	TRBV6-1	TRBJ2-7	-
TGTGCCAGCAGGTCGGGACTAGCGGGAGCCGGGAGGAACTACGAGCAGTACTTC	CASRSGLAGAGRNYEQYF	-	TRBV7-9	TRBJ2-7	TRBD2
TGTGCCAGCAGTTTGGGACAGGGGGCAGGTCAGCCCCAGCATTTT	CASSLGQGAGQPQHF	-	TRBV27	TRBJ1-5	TRBD1
TGTGCCAGCAGCCCTATAAAGCGCACGGGCACAGATACGCAGTATTTT	CASSPIKRTGTDTQYF	-	TRBV11-2	TRBJ2-3	-
TGTGCCAGCAGTTTAACCCCGGACAGGGGCGGTTATCAGTTCTTC	CASSLTPDRGGYQFF	-	TRBV27	TRBJ2-1	TRBD1
TGTGCCAGCAGCCCGAAGGCACAAAATGAGCAGTTCTTC	CASSPKAQNEQFF	-	TRBV7-9	TRBJ2-1	-
TGTGCCAGCAGCTTAGCGGGAGGGGACGGCAATCAGCCCCAGCATTTT	CASSLAGGDGNQPQHF	-	TRBV7-6	TRBJ1-5	-
TGTGCCAGCAGCTCACAGGGGCCAGATACGCAGTATTTT	CASSSQGPDTQYF	-	TRBV7-9	TRBJ2-3	TRBD1
TGTGCCAGCAGTTTACGGCAGACCTATGGCTACACCTTC	CASSLRQTYGYTF	-	TRBV27	TRBJ1-2	-
TGTGCCAGCAGCTCAACCGGGACAGACAATGAAAAACTGTTTTTT	CASSSTGTDNEKLFF	once	TRBV9	TRBJ1-4	TRBD1
TGTGCCAGTAACGAGTACATTGCGGGAGATACGCAGTATTTT	CASNEYIAGDTQYF	-	TRBV19	TRBJ2-3	-
TGTGCCAGCAGCTTAGTGACTAGCGGGAGGTTGCAGTTCTTC	CASSLVTSGRLQFF	-	TRBV7-6	TRBJ2-1	TRBD2
TGTGCCAGCAGGGCTAGCGTAGACTACGAGCAGTACTTC	CASRASVDYEQYF	-	TRBV28	TRBJ2-7	-
TGCGCCATCAGGACAGCAGGGTCCTACGAGCAGTACTTC	CAIRTAGSYEQYF	-	TRBV10-2	TRBJ2-7	-
TGTGCCAGCAGCTCCACAGGGGGCGTCGGCCGCGCTGAAGCTTTCTTT	CASSSTGGVGRAEAFF	-	TRBV7-2	TRBJ1-1	TRBD1
TGTGCCAGCGGACAGCTTTCCTCCTACGAGCAGTACTTC	CASGQLSSYEQYF	-	TRBV28	TRBJ2-7	-
TGTGCCTGGTGGGTGCGGGAGAGGTACAATGAGCAGTTCTTC	CAWWVRERYNEQFF	-	TRBV30	TRBJ2-1	TRBD2
TGTGCCACCAGCGGGAGGGACCAAGAGACCCAGTACTTC	CATSGRDQETQYF	-	TRBV15	TRBJ2-5	TRBD2
TGCAGCGGCGGGACAGGGGGCGTTGAAGCTTTCTTT	CSGGTGGVEAFF	once	TRBV29-1	TRBJ1-1	TRBD1
TGTGCCAGTAGTCTAGCGGGCGGCTCCTACAATGAGCAGTTCTTC	CASSLAGGSYNEQFF	-	TRBV19	TRBJ2-1	TRBD2
TGTGCCAGCAGTGGTGGGGGACTAGTAAATGAGCAGTTCTTC	CASSGGGLVNEQFF	-	TRBV6-1	TRBJ2-1	TRBD2
TGTGCCAGCAGCTTGTACGACAGTAACTACGAGCAGTACTTC	CASSLYDSNYEQYF	-	TRBV5-4	TRBJ2-7	-
TGTGCCAGCAGGATCGGGGCTAGCAATCAGCCCCAGCATTTT	CASRIGASNQPQHF	-	TRBV28	TRBJ1-5	-
TGTGCCAGTAGCGGGATCTACGAGCAGTACTTC	CASSGIYEQYF	-	TRBV6-5	TRBJ2-7	TRBD2
TGTGCCAGCAGCCCAATTCCCGGTTTGGAGCAGTACTTC	CASSPIPGLEQYF	-	TRBV13	TRBJ2-7	-
TGTGCCAGCAGCGTAGGTGGGGGCGGCGAGCAGTACTTC	CASSVGGGGEQYF	once	TRBV9	TRBJ2-7	-
TGTGCCTGGGGAGCAGGGGTTGGGGCCAACGTCCTGACTTTC	CAWGAGVGANVLTF	-	TRBV30	TRBJ2-6	-
TGTGCCAGCAGTTCGGACAGGGTGTATCAAGAGACCCAGTACTTC	CASSSDRVYQETQYF	-	TRBV28	TRBJ2-5	TRBD1
TGTGCCTGGGACGGGGACGCCTCCTATGGCTACACCTTC	CAWDGDASYGYTF	few	TRBV30	TRBJ1-2	-
TGTGCCAGCAGTTTATCGAGAGCGGGTCTCACCTACGAGCAGTACTTC	CASSLSRAGLTYEQYF	-	TRBV27	TRBJ2-7	-
TGCGCCAGCAGTCGCGCGGCAGGGGTAGTCACTGAAGCTTTCTTT	CASSRAAGVVTEAFF	-	TRBV23-1	TRBJ1-1	-
TGTGCCAGCAGCATAATAGCGGGAATCACAGATACGCAGTATTTT	CASSIIAGITDTQYF	-	TRBV7-9	TRBJ2-3	TRBD2
TGTGCCTGGAGTGTGCAGGGACAGGGTTGGTCCTACGAGCAGTACTTC	CAWSVQGQGWSYEQYF	-	TRBV30	TRBJ2-7	TRBD1
TGTGCCAGCAGCGTAGACCCGGGCAGCACCGGGGAGCTGTTTTTT	CASSVDPGSTGELFF	-	TRBV9	TRBJ2-2	-
TGTGCCAGTAGTATGGACAGGGGGTCTGGGGCCAACGTCCTGACTTTC	CASSMDRGSGANVLTF	-	TRBV19	TRBJ2-6	TRBD1
TGCAGCGTTGAAGATCGGGGACAGCAAGAGACCCAGTACTTC	CSVEDRGQQETQYF	-	TRBV29-1	TRBJ2-5	TRBD1
TGTGCCAGCAGCTTAGTCCCGGGGGCGGCTGAGGAGACCCAGTACTTC	CASSLVPGAAEETQYF	-	TRBV7-2	TRBJ2-5	-
TGTGCCAGCAGCACACCCCAATCTGGGGACACTGAAGCTTTCTTT	CASSTPQSGDTEAFF	few	TRBV7-9	TRBJ1-1	-
TGTGCCAGCAGCTTAGACAAGCGGGAGGCCCGGACCGGGGAGCTGTTTTTT	CASSLDKREARTGELFF	-	TRBV7-8	TRBJ2-2	TRBD2
TGTGCCAGCAGCCCTTATCCTAGCTCCTACGAGCAGTACTTC	CASSPYPSSYEQYF	-	TRBV11-2	TRBJ2-7	-